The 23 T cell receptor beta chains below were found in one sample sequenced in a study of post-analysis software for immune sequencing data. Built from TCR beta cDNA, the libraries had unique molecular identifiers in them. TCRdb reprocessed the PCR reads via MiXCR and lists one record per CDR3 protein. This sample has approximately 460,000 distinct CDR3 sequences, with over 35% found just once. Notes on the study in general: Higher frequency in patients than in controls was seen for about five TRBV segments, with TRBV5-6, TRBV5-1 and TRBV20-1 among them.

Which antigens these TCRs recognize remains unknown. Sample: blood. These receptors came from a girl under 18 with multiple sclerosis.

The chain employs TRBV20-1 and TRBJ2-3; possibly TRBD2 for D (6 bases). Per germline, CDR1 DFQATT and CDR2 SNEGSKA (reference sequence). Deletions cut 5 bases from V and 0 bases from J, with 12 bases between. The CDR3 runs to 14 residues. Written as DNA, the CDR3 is TGCAGTGCTGGAACCGGGACTAGCACAGATACGCAGTATTTT. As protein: CSAGTGTSTDTQYF.

CDR3 DNA: TGCGCCAGCAGCGCCGGGACAGGGGAAGATGAGCAGTTCTTC. Protein product: CASSAGTGEDEQFF. The chain is built from TRBV5-1 and TRBJ2-1; 10 positions agree with TRBD1. CDR3 length: 14 amino acids. V dropped 4 bases and J dropped 8; count of bases not matched to a gene: 6. Germline CDR1 reads SGHRS; CDR2 reads YFSETQ. The entire variable domain, with the rest obtained from reference TRBV5-1 and TRBJ2-1, is as follows: KAGVTQTPRYLIKTRGQQVTLSCSPISGHRSVSWYQQTPGQGLQFLFEYFSETQRNKGNFPGRFSGRQFSNSRSEMNVSTLELGDSALYLCASSAGTGEDEQFFGPGTRLTVL.

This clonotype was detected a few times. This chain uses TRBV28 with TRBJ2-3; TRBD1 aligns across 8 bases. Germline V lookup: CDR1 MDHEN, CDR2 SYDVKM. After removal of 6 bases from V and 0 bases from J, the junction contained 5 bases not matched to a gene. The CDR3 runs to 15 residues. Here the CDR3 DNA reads TGTGCCAGCAGCTCCGGGACAGGAAGCACAGATACGCAGTATTTT. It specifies CASSSGTGSTDTQYF.

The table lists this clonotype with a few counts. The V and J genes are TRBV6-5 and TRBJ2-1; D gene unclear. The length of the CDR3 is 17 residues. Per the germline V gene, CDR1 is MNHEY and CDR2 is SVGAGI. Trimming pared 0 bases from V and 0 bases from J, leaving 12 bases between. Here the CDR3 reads CASSYSKGPSSYNEQFF. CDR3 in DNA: TGTGCCAGCAGTTACTCGAAAGGACCGAGCTCCTACAATGAGCAGTTCTTC.

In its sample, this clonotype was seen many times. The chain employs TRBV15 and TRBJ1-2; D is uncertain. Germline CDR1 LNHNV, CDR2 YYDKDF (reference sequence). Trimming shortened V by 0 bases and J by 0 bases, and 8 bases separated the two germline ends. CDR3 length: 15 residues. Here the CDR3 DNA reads TGTGCCACCAGCAGAGACTACAACCCTAACTATGGCTACACCTTC. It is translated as CATSRDYNPNYGYTF.

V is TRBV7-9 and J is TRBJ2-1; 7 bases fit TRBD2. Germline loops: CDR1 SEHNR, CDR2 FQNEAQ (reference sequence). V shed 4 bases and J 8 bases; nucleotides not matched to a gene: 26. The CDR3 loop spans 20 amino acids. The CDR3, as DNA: TGTGCCAGCAGCTCCACCGGGACTATCACCTCACTGTCAATACAATATGAGCAGTTCTTC. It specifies CASSSTGTITSLSIQYEQFF.

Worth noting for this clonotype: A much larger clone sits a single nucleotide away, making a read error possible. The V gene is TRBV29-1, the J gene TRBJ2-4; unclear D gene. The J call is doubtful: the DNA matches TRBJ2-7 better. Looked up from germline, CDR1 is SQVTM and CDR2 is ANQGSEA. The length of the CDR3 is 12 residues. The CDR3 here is CSAGPHDYEQYF. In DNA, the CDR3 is TGCAGCGCGGGTCCGCACGACTACGAGCAGTACTTC.

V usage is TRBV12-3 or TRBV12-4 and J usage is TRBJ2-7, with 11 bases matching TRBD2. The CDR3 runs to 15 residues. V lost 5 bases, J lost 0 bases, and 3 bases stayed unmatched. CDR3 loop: CASSRGTSGSYEQYF. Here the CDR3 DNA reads TGTGCCAGCAGTCGAGGGACTAGCGGCTCCTACGAGCAGTACTTC.

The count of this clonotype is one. This CDR3 reads CATSDTRAFSSYNEQFF. The CDR3 DNA reads as TGTGCCACCAGTGACACACGGGCCTTCAGCTCCTACAATGAGCAGTTCTTC. This chain links TRBV24-1 with TRBJ2-1; D not resolved. Germline V gene lookup returns CDR1 KGHDR and CDR2 SFDVKD. V was cut by 4 bases and J by 0 bases, with 15 bases left in between. CDR3 length equals 17 residues.

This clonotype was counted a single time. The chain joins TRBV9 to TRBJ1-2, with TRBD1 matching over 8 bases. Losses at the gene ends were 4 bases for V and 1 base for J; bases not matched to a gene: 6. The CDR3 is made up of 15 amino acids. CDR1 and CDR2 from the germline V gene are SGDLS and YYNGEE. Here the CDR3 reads CASSLTGEFNYGYTF. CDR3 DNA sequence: TGTGCCAGCAGCTTGACAGGGGAATTTAACTATGGCTACACCTTC. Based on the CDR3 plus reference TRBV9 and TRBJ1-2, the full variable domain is DSGVTQTPKHLITATGQRVTLRCSPRSGDLSVYWYQQSLDQGLQFLIQYYNGEERAKGNILERFSAQQFPDLHSELNLSSLELGDSALYFCASSLTGEFNYGYTFGSGTRLTVV.

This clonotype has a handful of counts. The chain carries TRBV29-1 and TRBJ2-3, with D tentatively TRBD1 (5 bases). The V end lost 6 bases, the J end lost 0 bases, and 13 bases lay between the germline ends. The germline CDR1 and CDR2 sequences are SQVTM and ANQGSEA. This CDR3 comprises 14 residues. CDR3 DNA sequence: TGCAGCGTCGATGACAGCTCTAGCACAGATACGCAGTATTTT. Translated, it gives CSVDDSSSTDTQYF.

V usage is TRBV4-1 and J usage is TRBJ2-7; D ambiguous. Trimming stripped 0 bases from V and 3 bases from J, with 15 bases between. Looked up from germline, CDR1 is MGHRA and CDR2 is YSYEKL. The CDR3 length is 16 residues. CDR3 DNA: TGCGCCAGCAGCCAAGATGATAGGCGGCAGGTCTACGAGCAGTACTTC. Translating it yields CASSQDDRRQVYEQYF.

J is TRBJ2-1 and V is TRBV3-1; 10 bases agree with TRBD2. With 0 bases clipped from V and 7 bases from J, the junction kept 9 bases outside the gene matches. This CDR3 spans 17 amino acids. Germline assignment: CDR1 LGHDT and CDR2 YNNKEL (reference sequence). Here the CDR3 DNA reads TGTGCCAGCAGCCAAGATTTTGCTAGCGGGAGTGGGAATGAGCAGTTCTTC. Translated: CASSQDFASGSGNEQFF.

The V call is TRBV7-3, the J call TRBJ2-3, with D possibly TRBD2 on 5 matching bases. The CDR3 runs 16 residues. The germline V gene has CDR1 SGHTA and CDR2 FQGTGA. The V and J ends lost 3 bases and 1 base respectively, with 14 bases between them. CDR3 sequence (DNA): TGTGCCAGCAGCTTGATTAGCGTGGTCGGCACAGATACGCAGTATTTT. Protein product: CASSLISVVGTDTQYF. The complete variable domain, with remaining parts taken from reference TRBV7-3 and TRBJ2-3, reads GAGVSQTPSNKVTEKGKYVELRCDPISGHTALYWYRQSLGQGPEFLIYFQGTGAADDSGLPNDRFFAVRPEGSVSTLKIQRTERGDSAVYLCASSLISVVGTDTQYFGPGTRLTVL.

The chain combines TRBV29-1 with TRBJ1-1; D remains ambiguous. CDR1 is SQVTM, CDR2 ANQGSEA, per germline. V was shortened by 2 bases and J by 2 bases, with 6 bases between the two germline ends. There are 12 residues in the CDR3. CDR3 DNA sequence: TGCAGCGTTGAAAAGGGAAACACTGAAGCTTTCTTT. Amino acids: CSVEKGNTEAFF.

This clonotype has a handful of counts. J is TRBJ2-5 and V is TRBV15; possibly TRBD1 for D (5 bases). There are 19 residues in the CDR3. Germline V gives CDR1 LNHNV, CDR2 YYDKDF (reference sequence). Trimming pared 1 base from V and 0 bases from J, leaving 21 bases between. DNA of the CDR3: TGTGCCACCAGCAGAGGACTCCCACCAGGGCCCCAGTACCAAGAGACCCAGTACTTC. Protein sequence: CATSRGLPPGPQYQETQYF.

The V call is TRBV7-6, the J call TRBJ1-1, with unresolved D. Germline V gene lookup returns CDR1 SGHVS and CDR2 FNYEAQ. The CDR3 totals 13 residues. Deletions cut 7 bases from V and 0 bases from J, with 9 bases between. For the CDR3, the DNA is TGTGCCAGCAAATGGTTAGTGAACACTGAAGCTTTCTTT. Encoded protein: CASKWLVNTEAFF.

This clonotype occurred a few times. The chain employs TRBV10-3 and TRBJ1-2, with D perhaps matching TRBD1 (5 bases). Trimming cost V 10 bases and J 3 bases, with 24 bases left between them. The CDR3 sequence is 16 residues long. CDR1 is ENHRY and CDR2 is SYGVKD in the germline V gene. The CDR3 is CATQNRRGGPDYGYTF. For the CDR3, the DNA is TGTGCCACCCAGAACAGAAGGGGAGGCCCGGACTATGGCTACACCTTC.

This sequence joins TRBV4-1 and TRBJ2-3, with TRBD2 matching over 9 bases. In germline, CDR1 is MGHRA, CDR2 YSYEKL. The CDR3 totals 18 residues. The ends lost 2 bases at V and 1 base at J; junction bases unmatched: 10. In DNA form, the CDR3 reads TGCGCCAGCAGCCAAACCCGGCTAGCGGGGACTCGCACAGATACGCAGTATTTT. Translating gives CASSQTRLAGTRTDTQYF.

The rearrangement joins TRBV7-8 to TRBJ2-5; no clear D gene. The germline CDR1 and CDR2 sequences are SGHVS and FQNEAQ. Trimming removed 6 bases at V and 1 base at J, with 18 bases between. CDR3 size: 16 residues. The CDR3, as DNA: TGTGCCAGCAGTATTGCTCCACGGGTCCGCCAAGAGACCCAGTACTTC. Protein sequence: CASSIAPRVRQETQYF.

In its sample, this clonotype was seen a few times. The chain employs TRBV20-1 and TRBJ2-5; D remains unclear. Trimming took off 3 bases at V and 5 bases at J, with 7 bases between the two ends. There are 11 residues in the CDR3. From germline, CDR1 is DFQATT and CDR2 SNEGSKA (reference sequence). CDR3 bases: TGCAGTGCTAGGGTCTCGGAGACCCAGTACTTC. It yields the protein CSARVSETQYF.

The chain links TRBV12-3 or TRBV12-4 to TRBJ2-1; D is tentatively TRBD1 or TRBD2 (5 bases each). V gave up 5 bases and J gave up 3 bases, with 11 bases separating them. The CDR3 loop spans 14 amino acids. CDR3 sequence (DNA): TGTGCCAGCAGTCTCGGGACCGACTACAATGAGCAGTTCTTC. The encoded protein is CASSLGTDYNEQFF.

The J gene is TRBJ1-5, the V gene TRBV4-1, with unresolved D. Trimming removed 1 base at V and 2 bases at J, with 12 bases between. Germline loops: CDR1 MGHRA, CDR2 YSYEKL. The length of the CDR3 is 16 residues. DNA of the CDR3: TGCGCCAGCAGCCAAGTAAGCCAGGCCGGCAATCAGCCCCAGCATTTT. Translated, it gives CASSQVSQAGNQPQHF.